This passage covers 10 T cell receptor beta chains from one sample sequenced in a study of T cells after yellow fever vaccination. TCRdb processed the 5' RACE reads anew with MiXCR; each CDR3 protein has one entry. The profile shows tens of thousands of distinct CDR3 sequences, roughly 7% of them singletons. The sample in question was CD8+ T cells sorted from PBMCs, obtained 10 to 11 days after the first yellow fever vaccination. The receptors derive from a man aged 18-30 years who received the YFV17D yellow fever vaccine.

CDR3 in DNA: TGTGCCAGCAGCCCATCGGTGGAAGCCACGCAGTATTTT. Encoded protein: CASSPSVEATQYF. The chain has TRBV7-6 and TRBJ2-3, with D unclear. The CDR3 sequence is 13 residues long. The V end was cut by 5 bases, the J end by 9 bases, with 15 bases between. The germline V gene has CDR1 SGHVS and CDR2 FNYEAQ.

This clonotype showed up many times. The chain uses TRBV12-3 or TRBV12-4 and TRBJ2-7; the match to TRBD1 covers 12 bases. The CDR3 is made up of 14 amino acids. V lost 7 bases to trimming and J lost 4 bases; unmatched junction nucleotides: 5. The CDR3 nucleotides read TGTGCCAGCACCCCGGGACAGGGGGCGTACGAGCAGTACTTC. Translated, it gives CASTPGQGAYEQYF.

The rearrangement links TRBV4-1 to TRBJ1-1; tentatively, D is TRBD1 (5 bases). Germline CDR1 reads MGHRA; CDR2 reads YSYEKL. The CDR3 consists of 15 residues. V lost 2 bases, J lost 0 bases, and 10 bases lay in between. The CDR3, as DNA: TGCGCCAGCAGCCAACATACAGGCATGAACACTGAAGCTTTCTTT. Protein sequence: CASSQHTGMNTEAFF.

This clonotype was detected a few times. V and J are TRBV11-2 and TRBJ2-2; D gene ambiguous. This CDR3 has 11 amino acids. Germline CDR1 is SGHAT and CDR2 is FQNNGV. Trimming removed 6 bases at V and 6 bases at J, with 5 bases between. CDR3 in DNA: TGTGCCAGCAGTTCCTCCGGGGAGCTGTTTTTT. This sequence encodes CASSSSGELFF.

This clonotype is medium-sized. The V and J genes are TRBV4-3 and TRBJ2-7, with a weak D call TRBD2 (5 bases). The V and J ends lost 3 bases and 0 bases respectively, with 12 bases between them. This CDR3 is built from 15 residues. Germline V gene data show CDR1 as LGHNA and CDR2 as YSLEER. CDR3 sequence (DNA): TGCGCCAGCAGCCAGCTAGCTACGAGCTCCTACGAGCAGTACTTC. Translation gives CASSQLATSSYEQYF.

This clonotype was detected ten times or more. This chain uses TRBV20-1 with TRBJ2-1; TRBD2 aligns across 7 bases. The CDR3 loop spans 15 amino acids. CDR1 DFQATT and CDR2 SNEGSKA come from the germline V gene (reference sequence). J lost 7 bases, V lost 3 bases, and 12 bases had no gene match. CDR3 region: CSARAVGTTGNEQFF. The DNA for the CDR3 is TGCAGTGCTAGGGCGGTGGGGACTACCGGTAATGAGCAGTTCTTC.

This clonotype was counted ten times or more. This chain joins TRBV10-2 and TRBJ2-3, with 15 bases lining up with TRBD2. This CDR3 spans 16 amino acids. Germline-derived CDR1 and CDR2 are WSHSY and SAAADI. V shed 8 bases and J 4 bases; nucleotides not matched to a gene: 7. CDR3 amino acids: CASGLAGGSLADTQYF. CDR3 coding DNA: TGCGCCAGCGGACTAGCGGGGGGGAGTCTTGCAGATACGCAGTATTTT.

The chain is built from TRBV21-1 and TRBJ2-5; no DNA check was done on the table's D call, TRBD1. TRBV21-1 is noted as a pseudogene. The CDR3 loop spans 15 amino acids. The CDR3 bases are TGTGCCAGCAGCGACCATACAGGGGTACTAGAGACCCAGTACTTC. Protein: CASSDHTGVLETQYF.

This clonotype was seen ten or more times. The chain uses TRBV29-1 and TRBJ2-7; D uncertain. The CDR3 has 11 amino acids. Germline CDR1 reads SQVTM; CDR2 reads ANQGSEA. Trimming removed 1 base from V and 4 bases from J, with 5 bases in between. The DNA of the CDR3 is TGCAGCGTTGAAGGCCAGTACGAGCAGTACTTC. Amino acid sequence: CSVEGQYEQYF.

This clonotype occurred a few times. The rearrangement links TRBV4-1 to TRBJ1-6; unclear D gene. Trimming stripped 2 bases from V and 6 bases from J, with 8 bases between. The germline V gene has CDR1 MGHRA and CDR2 YSYEKL. The CDR3 totals 14 residues. The CDR3 DNA reads as TGCGCCAGCAGCCAACCGGCGTCTAATTCACCCCTCCACTTT. It codes for CASSQPASNSPLHF.